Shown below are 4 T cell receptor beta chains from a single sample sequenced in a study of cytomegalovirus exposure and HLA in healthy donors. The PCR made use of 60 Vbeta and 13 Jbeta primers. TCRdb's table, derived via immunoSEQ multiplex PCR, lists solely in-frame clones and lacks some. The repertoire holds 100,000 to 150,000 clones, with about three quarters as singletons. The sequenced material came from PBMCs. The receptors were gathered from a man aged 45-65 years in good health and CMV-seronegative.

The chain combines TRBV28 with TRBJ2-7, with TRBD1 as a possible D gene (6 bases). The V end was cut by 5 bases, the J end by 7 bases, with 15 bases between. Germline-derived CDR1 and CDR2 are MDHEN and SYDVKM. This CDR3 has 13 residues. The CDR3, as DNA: TGTGCCAGCAGTGACCCTCAGGGGAGTGAGCAGTACGTC. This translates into CASSDPQGSEQYV.

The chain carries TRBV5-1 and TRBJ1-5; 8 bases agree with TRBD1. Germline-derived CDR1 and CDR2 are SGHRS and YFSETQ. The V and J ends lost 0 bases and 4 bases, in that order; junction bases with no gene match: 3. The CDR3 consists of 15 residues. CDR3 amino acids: CASSLDGQGNQPQHF. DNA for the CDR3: TGCGCCAGCAGCTTGGATGGACAGGGAAATCAGCCCCAGCATTTT.

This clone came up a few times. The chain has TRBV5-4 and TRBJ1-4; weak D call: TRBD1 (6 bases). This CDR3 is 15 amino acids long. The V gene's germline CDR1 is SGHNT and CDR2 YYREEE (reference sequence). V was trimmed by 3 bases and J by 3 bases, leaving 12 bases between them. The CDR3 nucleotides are TGTGCCAGCAGCTACAGGGATGGGGCTAATGAAAAACTGTTTTTT. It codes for CASSYRDGANEKLFF. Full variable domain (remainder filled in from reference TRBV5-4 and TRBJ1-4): ETGVTQSPTHLIKTRGQQVTLRCSSQSGHNTVSWYQQALGQGPQFIFQYYREEENGRGNFPPRFSGLQFPNYSSELNVNALELDDSALYLCASSYRDGANEKLFFGSGTQLSVL.

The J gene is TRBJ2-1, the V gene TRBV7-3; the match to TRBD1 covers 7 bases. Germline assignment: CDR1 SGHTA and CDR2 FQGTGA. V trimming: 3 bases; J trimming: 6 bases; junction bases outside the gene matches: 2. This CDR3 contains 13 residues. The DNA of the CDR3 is TGTGCCAGCAGCTTCAACAGGGGCAATGAGCAGTTCTTC. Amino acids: CASSFNRGNEQFF.